Listed here is a single T cell receptor (delta chain). Its antigen is not known. This CDR3 has 24 amino acids. Germline V gene sequence: CDR1 TSWWSYY, CDR2 QGS. V was clipped by 0 bases and J by 0 bases, with 35 bases between them. The template was reverse-transcribed extracted RNA. CDR3 amplicons came from multiplex PCR with pooled V-gene forward and constant-region reverse primers. TCRdb re-identified clones in the multiplex PCR reads via CATT. The table shows roughly 76,000 delta-chain clones, with about 30% occurring only once. This sample was included in a study of Vδ1+ human thymocytes. Findings and limits, study-wide: Thymic TRG and TRD repertoires appeared highly polyclonal. Bulk data may be misread because of unexpected Vdelta2 sequences. Despite high sort purity, about a fifth of thymic T cell receptor delta sequences were Vdelta2.

After alphabeta T cell depletion, CD3+ Vdelta1+ Vdelta2- thymocytes were sorted. This clonotype originated in a boy younger than two who had congenital heart surgery. The chain employs TRDV1 and TRDJ1, with D maybe TRDD3 (5 bases). Sequences were obtained from Vdelta1+ gamma-delta thymocytes from the thymus. Subset indicated: FACS-sorted CD3+ TCRalphabeta- TCRVdelta1+ TCRVdelta2- thymocytes. DNA for the CDR3: TGTGCTCTTGGGGAACTTCGCCGGGTAACAGGAGGGCTGGGATGGAGGGAGTACACCGATAAACTCATCTTT. Translation: CALGELRRVTGGLGWREYTDKLIF.